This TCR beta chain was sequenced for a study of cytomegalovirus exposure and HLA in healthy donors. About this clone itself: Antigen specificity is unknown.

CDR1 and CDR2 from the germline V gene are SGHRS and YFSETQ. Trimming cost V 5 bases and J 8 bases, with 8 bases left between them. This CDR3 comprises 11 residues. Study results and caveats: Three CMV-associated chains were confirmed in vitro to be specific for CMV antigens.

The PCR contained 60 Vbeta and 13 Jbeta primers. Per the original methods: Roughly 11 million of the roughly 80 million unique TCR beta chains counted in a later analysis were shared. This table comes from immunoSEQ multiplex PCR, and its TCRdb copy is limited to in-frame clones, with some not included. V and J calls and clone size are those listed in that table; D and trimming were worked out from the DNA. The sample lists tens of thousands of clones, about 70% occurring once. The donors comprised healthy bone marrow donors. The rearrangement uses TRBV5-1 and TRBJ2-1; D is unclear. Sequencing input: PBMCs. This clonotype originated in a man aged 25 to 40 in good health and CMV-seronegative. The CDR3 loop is CASSLVDEQFF. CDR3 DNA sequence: TGCGCCAGCAGTCTTGTCGATGAGCAGTTCTTC. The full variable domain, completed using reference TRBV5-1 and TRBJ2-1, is KAGVTQTPRYLIKTRGQQVTLSCSPISGHRSVSWYQQTPGQGLQFLFEYFSETQRNKGNFPGRFSGRQFSNSRSEMNVSTLELGDSALYLCASSLVDEQFFGPGTRLTVL.